These 21 T cell receptor beta chains were all obtained from the same sample, sequenced in a study of T cell changes during pregnancy in multiple sclerosis. Sequencing used immunoSEQ multiplex PCR; TCRdb keeps in-frame clones, though not all of them. This sample has over 60,000 clones; 80% to 95% occur once, and the top ten carry approximately 0.93%. Sequencing used peripheral blood, obtained in the first trimester of pregnancy. These receptors were obtained from a female donor with multiple sclerosis, enrolled in a pregnancy study.

The rearrangement links TRBV28 to TRBJ2-1, with no clear D. Germline assignment: CDR1 MDHEN and CDR2 SYDVKM. The CDR3 has 12 amino acids. Trimming shortened V by 7 bases and J by 13 bases, and 17 bases separated the two germline ends. The CDR3 DNA follows: TGTGCCAGCACCACCGTCGAGACACGACAGTTCTTC. Amino acids: CASTTVETRQFF.

The V call is TRBV6-1, the J call TRBJ2-2; 8 bases align to TRBD2. The V gene's germline CDR1 is MNHNS and CDR2 SASEGT. This CDR3 has 17 residues. The junction had 8 bases not matched to a gene; V was cut back by 4 bases and J by 1 base. The DNA for the CDR3 is TGTGCCAGCAGTGGAGTAAAGCTAGCGGGGAACACCGGGGAGCTGTTTTTT. Encoded protein: CASSGVKLAGNTGELFF.

Note on this clone: Its ends do not fully match the called genes, so a read error is possible. This chain joins TRBV5-1 and TRBJ2-1; TRBD2 aligns across 8 bases. The CDR3 is 17 residues long. Per the germline V gene, CDR1 is SGHRS and CDR2 is YFSETQ. CDR3: CASSLGLEPSSYNEQFF. The CDR3 bases are TGCGCCAGCAGTTTGGGACTAGAACCGAGCTCCTACAATGAGCAGTTCTTC.

The J gene is TRBJ1-5, the V gene TRBV18, with TRBD1 identical over 11 bases. The V and J ends lost 2 bases and 2 bases, in that order; junction bases with no gene match: 2. Germline CDR1 reads KGHSH; CDR2 reads LQKENI. This CDR3 comprises 16 residues. This CDR3 is CASSPGQGAGNQPQHF. The DNA of the CDR3 is TGTGCCAGCTCACCAGGACAGGGGGCTGGCAATCAGCCCCAGCATTTT.

This chain links TRBV4-2 with TRBJ1-4; perhaps TRBD1 as D (6 bases). The CDR3 spans 16 residues. From germline, CDR1 is LGHNA and CDR2 YNFKEQ. Trimming shortened V by 1 base and J by 4 bases, and 13 bases separated the two germline ends. In nucleotides, the CDR3 is TGTGCCAGCAGCCAAGGGTCTGGACAGTTTAATGAAAAACTGTTTTTT. Protein product: CASSQGSGQFNEKLFF.

This sequence joins TRBV5-1 and TRBJ2-3; 15 nucleotides align to TRBD2. The J segment lost 0 bases and the V segment lost 4 bases, leaving 3 bases of the junction unmatched. The CDR3 is 17 amino acids. Looked up from germline, CDR1 is SGHRS and CDR2 is YFSETQ. The CDR3 protein is CASSLGLAGGSTDTQYF. The CDR3 nucleotides are TGCGCCAGCAGCCTGGGACTAGCGGGGGGAAGCACAGATACGCAGTATTTT.

This chain links TRBV5-5 with TRBJ2-7, with D possibly matching TRBD1 (6 bases). Per germline, CDR1 SGHKS and CDR2 YYEKEE (reference sequence). The CDR3 runs 15 residues. V dropped 5 bases and J dropped 2 bases, with 17 bases sitting between them. CDR3 DNA: TGTGCCAGCAGTTCTCAGGACAGACCCCCCTACGAGCAGTACTTC. This translates into CASSSQDRPPYEQYF.

This clone has only one observation. V is TRBV6-1 and J is TRBJ1-2; TRBD1 is a possible D gene (5 bases). Trimming cost V 2 bases and J 5 bases, with 9 bases left between them. The CDR3 is 13 residues long. Germline-derived CDR1 and CDR2 are MNHNS and SASEGT. The CDR3 loop is CASSENRLYGYTF. The CDR3 DNA is TGTGCCAGCAGTGAAAACAGGTTATATGGCTACACCTTC.

The chain joins TRBV7-2 to TRBJ1-2; D perhaps matches TRBD1 (5 bases). The germline CDR1 and CDR2 sequences are SGHTA and FQGNSA. This CDR3 contains 12 residues. V was clipped by 7 bases and J by 8 bases, with 14 bases between them. The CDR3 nucleotides read TGTGCCAGCAATTTAGGGGCGGGGGGCTACACCTTC. Amino acids: CASNLGAGGYTF. Full variable domain (outside the CDR3, taken from reference TRBV7-2 and TRBJ1-2): GAGVSQSPSNKVTEKGKDVELRCDPISGHTALYWYRQSLGQGLEFLIYFQGNSAPDKSGLPSDRFSAERTGGSVSTLTIQRTQQEDSAVYLCASNLGAGGYTFGSGTRLTVV.

The CDR3 reads CASSEGFAKGADTQYF. In nucleotides, the CDR3 is TGTGCCAGCAGTGAAGGGTTTGCCAAAGGGGCGGATACGCAGTATTTT. The chain uses TRBV2 and TRBJ2-3; the D gene is possibly TRBD1 (5 bases). The CDR3 consists of 16 residues. Trimming shortened V by 1 base and J by 6 bases, and 17 bases separated the two germline ends. Per germline, CDR1 SNHLY and CDR2 FYNNEI.

The rearrangement uses TRBV9 and TRBJ2-2; possibly TRBD1 for D (6 bases). This CDR3 contains 16 residues. In germline, CDR1 is SGDLS, CDR2 YYNGEE. V lost 3 bases to trimming and J lost 0 bases, with 12 bases between them. CDR3 nucleotides: TGTGCCAGCAGCGCAACCGGGACAACGAACACCGGGGAGCTGTTTTTT. Protein sequence: CASSATGTTNTGELFF.

This clone turned up a few times. The chain uses TRBV7-9 and TRBJ1-6; TRBD1 matches 7 bases. There are 15 residues in the CDR3. V gave up 6 bases and J gave up 10 bases; unmatched junction bases: 12. The V gene's germline CDR1 is SEHNR and CDR2 FQNEAQ (reference sequence). The chain's CDR3 is CASRGRQGGRSPLHF. In DNA form, the CDR3 reads TGTGCCAGCAGGGGCAGACAGGGCGGCCGGTCACCCCTCCACTTT. The complete variable domain, with remaining parts taken from reference TRBV7-9 and TRBJ1-6, reads DTGVSQNPRHKITKRGQNVTFRCDPISEHNRLYWYRQTLGQGPEFLTYFQNEAQLEKSRLLSDRFSAERPKGSFSTLEIQRTEQGDSAMYLCASRGRQGGRSPLHFGNGTRLTVT.

This clone was found a few times. This chain connects TRBV19 to TRBJ1-1; no clear D. V lost 4 bases and J 3 bases, leaving 9 bases between the germline ends. The CDR3 covers 13 residues. CDR1 and CDR2 (germline): LNHDA, SQIVND (reference sequence). The CDR3 region is CASSTGWDTEAFF. CDR3 in DNA: TGTGCCAGTAGTACGGGTTGGGACACTGAAGCTTTCTTT.

This chain links TRBV28 with TRBJ1-2, with D unresolved. The CDR3 extends over 12 amino acids. Germline lookup yields CDR1 MDHEN and CDR2 SYDVKM. V gave up 7 bases and J gave up 1 base, with 7 bases separating them. The CDR3 bases are TGTGCCAGCACAACCAGTAACTATGGCTACACCTTC. Its translation is CASTTSNYGYTF.

In nucleotides, the CDR3 is TGCGCCAGCAGCCTGCGACTAGCGGCGGAGACCCAGTACTTC. Its protein is CASSLRLAAETQYF. The chain couples TRBV4-1 to TRBJ2-5, with 9 bases identical to TRBD2. The J segment lost 5 bases and the V segment lost 4 bases, leaving 5 bases of the junction unmatched. The CDR3 loop spans 14 amino acids. Germline lookup yields CDR1 MGHRA and CDR2 YSYEKL.

The V and J genes are TRBV9 and TRBJ2-1; 9 bases map to TRBD2. Unmatched junction bases numbered 9, after V lost 6 bases and J lost 2 bases. Germline V lookup: CDR1 SGDLS, CDR2 YYNGEE. There are 16 residues in the CDR3. Here the CDR3 reads CASTPRLAGTYNEQFF. The CDR3 DNA reads as TGTGCCAGCACCCCGAGGCTAGCGGGAACCTACAATGAGCAGTTCTTC.

This clone was counted once. CDR3 in DNA: TGTGCCAGTAGTATAGATGGGGGGGGCTGGAATGAGCAGTTCTTC. It translates to CASSIDGGGWNEQFF. The chain employs TRBV19 and TRBJ2-1; tentatively, D is TRBD2 (7 bases). In germline, CDR1 is LNHDA, CDR2 SQIVND (reference sequence). This CDR3 has 15 residues. V was cut by 0 bases and J by 7 bases, with 13 bases left in between.

The chain links TRBV27 to TRBJ2-4; possible D gene TRBD2, 6 bases. The CDR3 loop spans 16 amino acids. Per the germline V gene, CDR1 is MNHEY and CDR2 is SMNVEV (reference sequence). V lost 6 bases, J lost 0 bases, and 15 bases lay in between. The CDR3 protein is CASSSLGLKAKNIQYF. In nucleotides, the CDR3 is TGTGCCAGCAGCTCCCTGGGACTTAAAGCCAAAAACATTCAGTACTTC.

The chain has TRBV27 and TRBJ2-6, with a tentative D call TRBD2 (6 bases). CDR1 and CDR2 (germline): MNHEY, SMNVEV (reference sequence). V lost 8 bases, J lost 5 bases, and 19 bases lay in between. The CDR3 runs 16 residues. CDR3 in DNA: TGTGCCAGCGGGGGAGGATCCGGGGTCTGGGCCAACGTCCTGACTTTC. It codes for CASGGGSGVWANVLTF. Full variable domain (rest looked up from reference TRBV27 and TRBJ2-6): EAQVTQNPRYLITVTGKKLTVTCSQNMNHEYMSWYRQDPGLGLRQIYYSMNVEVTDKGDVPEGYKVSRKEKRNFPLILESPSPNQTSLYFCASGGGSGVWANVLTFGAGSRLTVL.

This clone was counted a single time. The rearrangement uses TRBV5-1 and TRBJ1-2; 10 bases line up with TRBD1. Trimming took 0 bases from V and 7 from J; bases not matched to a gene: 12. Germline lookup yields CDR1 SGHRS and CDR2 YFSETQ. This CDR3 comprises 17 residues. CDR3 region: CASSLDSPGTGARGYTF. The CDR3 DNA reads as TGCGCCAGCAGCTTGGATTCCCCCGGGACAGGGGCGCGTGGCTACACCTTC.

The chain joins TRBV6-6 to TRBJ1-5; TRBD1 is a possible D gene (5 bases). Trimming shortened V by 2 bases and J by 5 bases, and 10 bases separated the two germline ends. CDR3 length: 14 residues. CDR1 is MNHNY, CDR2 SVGAGI, per germline (reference sequence). The CDR3 DNA reads TGTGCCAGCAGTTACCTCAGGGAGGATCAGCCCCAGCATTTT. It codes for CASSYLREDQPQHF.